These T cell receptor beta chains were read from a single sample in a study of OX40 agonist ivuxolimab in advanced cancers. The method was immunoSEQ multiplex PCR; TCRdb's version includes in-frame clones alone and lacks a portion of them. The sample records approximately 84,000 clones, 89% being singletons. Specimen: CD4+ or CD8+ T cells sorted from blood, collected in a trial of the OX40 agonist ivuxolimab. The source is an adult with an advanced solid tumor such as melanoma, head and neck, liver or kidney cancer. CDR3s include the opening cysteine and the closing phenylalanine or tryptophan. The D gene is left open where the match is weak. Clone size is given for some rows only: seen once, a few or many times, or a class if the clone is expanded.

>TRBV5-1|.|TRBJ2-5|.
TGCGCCAGCAGCCGCGCTTCGACAGACCTGAGTGGAGAGACCCAGTACTTC
CASSRASTDLSGETQYF
>TRBV11-1|TRBD2|TRBJ2-1|.
TGTGCCAGCACCTGGACTAGCGGCGTTGATGAGCAGTTCTTC
CASTWTSGVDEQFF
>TRBV27|TRBD2|TRBJ2-1|.
TGTGCCAGCAGGAAACCAACGACTAGCGGGAGGGGAGGTGAGCAGTTCTTC
CASRKPTTSGRGGEQFF
>TRBV7-3|.|TRBJ2-1|.
TGTGCCAGCAGCTCCCCAACTGCGGAGCAGTTCTTC
CASSSPTAEQFF
>TRBV5-5|.|TRBJ1-2|.
TGTGCCAGCAGCCGACAGGCCAATAACTATGGCTACACCTTC
CASSRQANNYGYTF
>TRBV9|.|TRBJ2-2|.
TGTGCCAGCAGCCTCTTAGCGGGCGAGGGGGCCGGGGAGCTGTTTTTT
CASSLLAGEGAGELFF
>TRBV2|.|TRBJ1-2|.
TGTGCCAGCTCTCCGTCATCGACTCGCTATGGCTACACCTTC
CASSPSSTRYGYTF
>TRBV15|.|TRBJ2-3|.
TGTGCCACCGGCGGAGGGGGGCCCGCAGATACGCAGTATTTT
CATGGGGPADTQYF
>TRBV10-3|.|TRBJ2-3|.
TGTGCCATCAGGGAGGGGGGAACAGATACGCAGTATTTT
CAIREGGTDTQYF
>TRBV19|.|TRBJ2-3|.
TGTGCCAGTAGTATACCGAGCGGAGACTACACAGATACGCAGTATTTT
CASSIPSGDYTDTQYF
>TRBV27|.|TRBJ2-1|.
TGTGCCAGCAGTCCCTATTCCCTTGTACAACAGTTCTTC
CASSPYSLVQQFF
>TRBV7-2|.|TRBJ2-5|.
TGTGCCAGCAGCCCTAGCGCCGGCCAAGAGACCCAGTACTTC
CASSPSAGQETQYF
>TRBV5-1|.|TRBJ1-4|.
TGCGCCAGCAGCTTGGCAGTGGCCGCAACTAATGAAAAACTGTTTTTT
CASSLAVAATNEKLFF
>TRBV11-3|TRBD1|TRBJ2-7|.
TGTGCCAGCAGCCATGACAGGGTGCGTAACGAGCAGTACTTC
CASSHDRVRNEQYF
>TRBV7-3|.|TRBJ1-1|.
TGTGCCAGCAGCTTATCCCGAGGGGAGGGGGAAGCTTTCTTT
CASSLSRGEGEAFF
>TRBV28|.|TRBJ1-1|few
TGTGCCAGCAGTTCGCCTGGGAGGGCAGGGAGAACTGAAGCTTTCTTT
CASSSPGRAGRTEAFF
>TRBV5-1|TRBD2|TRBJ2-5|.
TGCGCCAGCAGCTTGGCGGCGGCGGGAGCAGAGACCCAGTACTTC
CASSLAAAGAETQYF
>TRBV2|.|TRBJ1-4|.
TGTGCCAGCAGTGTCAGGGGCGGTGAAAAACTGTTTTTT
CASSVRGGEKLFF
>TRBV10-1|.|TRBJ2-5|.
TGCGCCAGCAGTGAGGGCCTGGGCAGGGAATGGTCCCAGTACTTC
CASSEGLGREWSQYF
>TRBV6-5|.|TRBJ2-3|.
TGTGCCAGCAGTTACGGGGGACGGAAGGCAGATACGCAGTATTTT
CASSYGGRKADTQYF
>TRBV7-3|TRBD1|TRBJ2-1|.
TGTGCCAGCAGCCCTCATGGTCCAGGGGGCCAGGGTCATGGTGAGCAGTTCTTC
CASSPHGPGGQGHGEQFF
>TRBV7-6|TRBD1|TRBJ2-1|.
TGTGCCAGCAGCCCCTGGACAGGATCTAACAATGAGCAGTTCTTC
CASSPWTGSNNEQFF
>TRBV11-2|.|TRBJ2-5|.
TGTGCCAGCAGCTTAGCGCCGATGGAAAGGGAGACCCAGTACTTC
CASSLAPMERETQYF
>TRBV7-9|.|TRBJ1-1|.
TGTGCCAGCAGCTTAGTTACGGGGAACACTGAAGCTTTCTTT
CASSLVTGNTEAFF
>TRBV4-1|.|TRBJ1-5|.
TGCGCCAGCAGCCAAGATTCGGGGGCCAATCAGCCCCAGCATTTT
CASSQDSGANQPQHF
>TRBV5-5|TRBD1|TRBJ1-1|.
TGTGCCAGCAGACGCGAGTACTTAACAGGGGGTATTTTGAAGTCTTTCTTT
CASRREYLTGGILKSFF
>TRBV10-3|.|TRBJ2-7|.
TGTGCCATCAGTGAGTCGTCCACGGGATACGAGCAGTACTTC
CAISESSTGYEQYF
>TRBV10-1|.|TRBJ1-5|few
TGCGCCAGCAGTGCCGCGATGGATCAGCCCCAGCATTTT
CASSAAMDQPQHF
>TRBV7-8|TRBD1|TRBJ1-2|.
TGTGCCAGCAGCTTAGGGGGCGCGACAGGGGTTGGCTACACCTTC
CASSLGGATGVGYTF
>TRBV10-3|.|TRBJ1-3|.
TGTGCCATCAGTGACAGTACTGGAAACACCATATATTTT
CAISDSTGNTIYF
>TRBV10-1|.|TRBJ2-1|.
TGCGCCAGCAGTGAGTTTTTTGGATGGGGCTCCTACAATGAGCAGTTCTTC
CASSEFFGWGSYNEQFF
>TRBV5-1|.|TRBJ1-6|.
TGCGCCAGCAGCTTGACAGCTAATTCACCCCTCCACTTT
CASSLTANSPLHF
>TRBV6-5|TRBD1|TRBJ2-5|.
TGTGCCAGCAGTTACGGGACAGCCCAAGAGACCCAGTACTTC
CASSYGTAQETQYF
>TRBV9|.|TRBJ2-4|once
TGTGCCAGCAGCGTAGAGGGCCAGGGGAGGAACATTCAGTACTTC
CASSVEGQGRNIQYF
>TRBV7-6|.|TRBJ1-1|.
TGTGCCAGCAGCCGAGGAAGGGTGGGGAACACTGAAGCTTTCTTT
CASSRGRVGNTEAFF
>TRBV10-3|.|TRBJ1-3|.
TGTGCCATCAGTGAGAGTCAAACAAAAGTCGGAAACACCATATATTTT
CAISESQTKVGNTIYF
>TRBV6-6|.|TRBJ1-3|.
TGTGCCAGCAGTTCAGGGAGCTCTGGAAACACCATATATTTT
CASSSGSSGNTIYF
>TRBV21-1|.|TRBJ2-3|.
TGTGCCAGCAGCAAAGATGGGCGGCTATCTCCGAGCACAGATACGCAGTATTTT
CASSKDGRLSPSTDTQYF
>TRBV12-5|.|TRBJ2-5|.
TGTGCTAGTGGTTTGGTAGAAGGACAGTACTCTCGTGAGACCCAGTACTTC
CASGLVEGQYSRETQYF
>TRBV7-9|.|TRBJ2-7|.
TGTGCCAGCAGCTTAAACCCCGCCCTTACCTACGAGCAGTACTTC
CASSLNPALTYEQYF
>TRBV28|.|TRBJ1-3|few
TGTGCCAGCAGCCGACCGTTTGGGTCAGCCATATATTTT
CASSRPFGSAIYF
>TRBV6-5|.|TRBJ1-5|.
TGTGCCAGCAGTTCTCCTCGCGGGGGGACCCAGCATTTT
CASSSPRGGTQHF
>TRBV7-6|.|TRBJ2-1|.
TGTGCCAGCAGCTTAGTGGTAACGGGGAGGGAGCAGTTCTTC
CASSLVVTGREQFF
>TRBV29-1|TRBD2|TRBJ2-7|.
TGCAGCGCTGTAGGGACTAGCGGGAGAAACGAGCAGTACTTC
CSAVGTSGRNEQYF
>TRBV5-1|.|TRBJ1-2|few
TGCGCCAGCAGCTTGAACAGGGATAACTATGGCTACACCTTC
CASSLNRDNYGYTF
>TRBV5-4|TRBD2|TRBJ2-3|.
TGTGCCAGCAGCGCCTCCGGGACTAGCGGGGGGGCAGATACGCAGTATTTT
CASSASGTSGGADTQYF
>TRBV5-1|TRBD2|TRBJ2-7|.
TGCGCCAGCAGCAGTACCGGGGGGTACTACGAGCAGTACTTC
CASSSTGGYYEQYF
>TRBV28|.|TRBJ2-1|.
TGTGCCAGCAGCCCCGAGGGGGACTCCTACAATGAGCAGTTCTTC
CASSPEGDSYNEQFF
>TRBV7-3|TRBD2|TRBJ2-1|.
TGTGCCAGCAGCTCCTATACGACTAGCGAAAGCTCCTACAATGAGCAGTTCTTC
CASSSYTTSESSYNEQFF
>TRBV4-1|.|TRBJ2-3|.
TGCGCCAGCAGCCAATTCGGGACCCTGGCGGATACGCAGTATTTT
CASSQFGTLADTQYF
>TRBV28|.|TRBJ1-3|.
TGTGCCAGCGGTAGTGTGGTCTCTGGAAACACCATATATTTT
CASGSVVSGNTIYF
>TRBV7-9|.|TRBJ1-2|.
TGTGCCAGCAGCTTAGCTCTGATACCGAACTATGGCTACACCTTC
CASSLALIPNYGYTF
>TRBV7-3|.|TRBJ2-2|.
TGTGCCAGCAGCCCCACCGGGGCCGGGGAGCTGTTTTTT
CASSPTGAGELFF
>TRBV10-3|TRBD1|TRBJ1-1|.
TGTGCCACGACAGGGGGGCGGACTGAAGCTTTCTTT
CATTGGRTEAFF
>TRBV6-5|.|TRBJ1-1|.
TGTGCCAGCAGTTACAGGGGAATGAACACTGAAGCTTTCTTT
CASSYRGMNTEAFF
>TRBV12-5|TRBD2|TRBJ2-5|.
TGTGCTAGTGGTTTTCGGACTAGCGGGGTGGTGACCCAGTACTTC
CASGFRTSGVVTQYF
>TRBV2|.|TRBJ2-3|.
TGTGCCAGCAGTGAGGGCCTCCCCGATCGCGCAGATACGCAGTATTTT
CASSEGLPDRADTQYF
>TRBV18|TRBD2|TRBJ2-5|once
TGTGCCAGCTCACCACCAGCGGGGAGACAAGAGACCCAGTACTTC
CASSPPAGRQETQYF
>TRBV6-6|.|TRBJ1-1|.
TGTGCCAGCAGTTACTGGGGAGGTTGGGCTTTCTTT
CASSYWGGWAFF